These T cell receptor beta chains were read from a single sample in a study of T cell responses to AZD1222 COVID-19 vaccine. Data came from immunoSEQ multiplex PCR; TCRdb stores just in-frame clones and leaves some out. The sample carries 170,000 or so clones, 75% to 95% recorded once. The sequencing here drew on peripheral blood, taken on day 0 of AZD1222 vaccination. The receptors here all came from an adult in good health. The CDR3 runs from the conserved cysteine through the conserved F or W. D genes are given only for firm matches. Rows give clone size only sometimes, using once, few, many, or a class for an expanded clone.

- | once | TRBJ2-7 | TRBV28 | CASSFGGPGTGEQYF | TGTGCCAGCAGTTTCGGTGGGCCAGGCACGGGCGAGCAGTACTTC
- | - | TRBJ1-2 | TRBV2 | CASSEIQGGGYTF | TGTGCCAGCAGTGAAATACAGGGCGGTGGCTACACCTTC
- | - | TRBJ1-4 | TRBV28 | CASSLSAGVRKLFF | TGTGCCAGCAGTTTATCAGCAGGAGTTCGAAAACTGTTTTTT
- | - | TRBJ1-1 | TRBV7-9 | CASSLERGATEAFF | TGTGCCAGCAGCTTAGAAAGGGGTGCCACTGAAGCTTTCTTT
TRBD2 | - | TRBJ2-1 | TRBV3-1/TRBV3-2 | CASSVSGGAYNEQFF | TGTGCCAGCAGTGTTAGCGGGGGGGCCTACAATGAGCAGTTCTTC
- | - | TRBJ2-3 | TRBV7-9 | CASSRSARLADTQYF | TGTGCCAGCAGCCGATCAGCTCGGTTGGCAGATACGCAGTATTTT
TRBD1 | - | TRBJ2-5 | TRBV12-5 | CASGDGTDQETQYF | TGTGCTAGTGGTGATGGGACAGACCAAGAGACCCAGTACTTC
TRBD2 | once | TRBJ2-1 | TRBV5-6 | CASSRLAGVNGQFF | TGTGCCAGCAGCCGACTAGCGGGAGTTAATGGGCAGTTCTTC
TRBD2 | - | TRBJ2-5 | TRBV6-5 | CASSLGLAGETQYF | TGTGCCAGCAGCCTGGGACTAGCTGGGGAGACCCAGTACTTC
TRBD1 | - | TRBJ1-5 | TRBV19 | CASSDSFRGQGNQPQHF | TGTGCCAGTAGCGATAGCTTTAGGGGGCAAGGCAATCAGCCCCAGCATTTT
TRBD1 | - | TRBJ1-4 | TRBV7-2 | CASSRDRGEEKLFF | TGTGCCAGCAGCCGGGACAGGGGCGAGGAAAAACTGTTTTTT
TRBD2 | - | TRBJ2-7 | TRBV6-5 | CASSSAGGLYEQYF | TGTGCCAGCAGTTCAGCGGGGGGGCTCTACGAGCAGTACTTC
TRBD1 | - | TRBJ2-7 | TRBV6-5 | CASTRDRSYEQYF | TGTGCCAGCACCAGGGACAGGTCCTACGAGCAGTACTTC
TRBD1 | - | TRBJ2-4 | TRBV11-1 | CASSLALEGAIQYF | TGTGCCAGCAGCTTAGCACTAGAGGGGGCCATTCAGTACTTC
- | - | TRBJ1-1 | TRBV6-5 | CASSRQLNTEAFF | TGTGCCAGCAGCAGACAGCTGAACACTGAAGCTTTCTTT